Detailed here is one TCR beta chain. Its antigen is still unknown. It has no much larger one-base neighbor in the sample; base qualities were not kept. The CDR3 goes from the cysteine to the phenylalanine over 15 residues. The entry retains the CDR3 DNA only, 45 bases that are in frame from base 1. V is cut back by 5 bases and J by 10 bases, with 15 bases in the junction unmatched. The CDR1 and CDR2 encoded by the germline V gene are SGHAT and FQNNGV. These data come from a study of metastatic and nonmetastatic thyroid tumors (dated by TCRdb to 2020 to 2022). The study in broad terms: For patients with malignant and with benign thyroid disease, the researchers compared repertoires between peripheral blood samples and tumor or nodule tissue samples.

What the study reported, not specific to this receptor: TCR beta diversity was reported as significantly higher in malignant tumors than in benign nodules, in both blood and tumor samples.

Receptors were amplified or captured by PCR. Sequencing was performed on an Illumina HiSeq 4000. The TCR beta-chain CDR3 region of each patient was profiled by high-throughput sequencing. The published analysis was carried out like this. Drawing on CDR3 differences between clinicopathological groups, the researchers built a classifier meant to tell apart patients with distant-metastatic papillary thyroid cancer. The Shannon index was used to measure repertoire diversity, and the Morisita-Horn index was used to measure how similar tumor and blood repertoires were. The raw public data were reprocessed by TCRdb itself: fastp quality trimming at Q25, MiXCR clonotype calling, in-frame beta chains only. The authors' filters were not applied to this entry. Here the sample has 25,000 to 35,000 clones; 25% to 35% occur a single time. The ten largest clones add up to approximately 31% of the sample. None of the patients had been given any treatment before thyroid surgery. The study retrospectively analysed patient clinical samples collected from about 2012 to 2018 using T-cell receptor beta sequencing.

The sequencing input was blood. The sequence is built from TRBV11-2 and TRBJ2-7, with 9 middle bases fitting TRBD2. This TCR derives from a female donor with papillary thyroid cancer or a benign thyroid nodule (not recorded which). Some clones in this sample may be carry-over from other donors' samples. The DNA sequence is TGTGCCAGCAGCCCCCTCACGCGGGAGGGTTCGGGTCAGTACTTC. It translates as CASSPLTREGSGQYF. Supplemented by the reference TRBV11-2 and TRBJ2-7 proteins around the CDR3, the complete variable domain is EAGVAQSPRYKIIEKRQSVAFWCNPISGHATLYWYQQILGQGPKLLIQFQNNGVVDDSQLPKDRFSAERLKGVDSTLKIQPAKLEDSAVYLCASSPLTREGSGQYFGPGTRLTVT.